These T cell receptor beta chains were read from a single sample in a study of T cell responses to AZD1222 COVID-19 vaccine. The method was immunoSEQ multiplex PCR; TCRdb's version includes in-frame clones alone and lacks a portion of them. This sample has some 120,000 clones, with roughly 90% found just once. The sample here was peripheral blood, taken on day 0 of MenACWY control vaccination. The receptors shown here come from an adult in good health. CDR3s include the opening cysteine and the closing phenylalanine or tryptophan. A D gene is named only where the DNA matches it firmly. Clone size is not always given. Where it is, it says once, few, many or a class for expanded clones.

d_gene: .
v_gene: TRBV19
abundance: .
j_gene: TRBJ2-1
CDR3nt: TGTGCCAGTAGTATAGTCCCCAGGGATGGTGAGCAGTTCTTC
CDR3aa: CASSIVPRDGEQFF

d_gene: .
v_gene: TRBV3-1/TRBV3-2
abundance: .
j_gene: TRBJ1-2
CDR3nt: TGTGCCAGCAGCCAAGATTCGGGGACATTCGGCGGATATGGCTACACCTTC
CDR3aa: CASSQDSGTFGGYGYTF

d_gene: .
v_gene: TRBV7-8
abundance: .
j_gene: TRBJ2-6
CDR3nt: TGTGCCAGCAGCCGAGGTGGGGCAAGTCCTTCTGGGGCCAACGTCCTGACTTTC
CDR3aa: CASSRGGASPSGANVLTF

d_gene: TRBD1
v_gene: TRBV7-9
abundance: .
j_gene: TRBJ1-6
CDR3nt: TGTGCCAGCAGCCCCGGGACAGGGAAGAATTCACCCCTCCACTTT
CDR3aa: CASSPGTGKNSPLHF

d_gene: .
v_gene: TRBV11-3
abundance: .
j_gene: TRBJ2-1
CDR3nt: TGTGCCAGCAGCTTAGATCAGGGGACAAGTTCCAATGAGCAGTTCTTC
CDR3aa: CASSLDQGTSSNEQFF

d_gene: .
v_gene: TRBV6-2/TRBV6-3
abundance: .
j_gene: TRBJ1-5
CDR3nt: TGTGCCAGCAGTTACAGGGCCGGCAATCAGCCCCAGCATTTT
CDR3aa: CASSYRAGNQPQHF

d_gene: TRBD1
v_gene: TRBV5-4
abundance: .
j_gene: TRBJ1-6
CDR3nt: TGTGCCAGCAGCTTAGAAGGGACAGCGAATTCACCCCTCCACTTT
CDR3aa: CASSLEGTANSPLHF

d_gene: .
v_gene: TRBV4-3
abundance: few
j_gene: TRBJ2-1
CDR3nt: TGCGCCAGCAGCCAGAGACTCGACTCCTACAATGAGCAGTTCTTC
CDR3aa: CASSQRLDSYNEQFF

d_gene: .
v_gene: TRBV20-1
abundance: few
j_gene: TRBJ2-7
CDR3nt: TGCAGTGCTAGTTTTTTGGCGGGTAGCTCCTACGAGCAGTACTTC
CDR3aa: CSASFLAGSSYEQYF

d_gene: .
v_gene: TRBV30
abundance: .
j_gene: TRBJ1-6
CDR3nt: TGTGCCTGGAGTGTGAGTCAAAGGCTTTCACCCCTCCACTTT
CDR3aa: CAWSVSQRLSPLHF

d_gene: .
v_gene: TRBV19
abundance: .
j_gene: TRBJ1-4
CDR3nt: TGTGCCAGTAGATCCCAGGGGCCTGAAAAACTGTTTTTT
CDR3aa: CASRSQGPEKLFF

d_gene: .
v_gene: TRBV21-1
abundance: .
j_gene: TRBJ2-7
CDR3nt: TGTGCCAGCATCACCACCTCGGAGGCTCCCTCCTACGAGCAGTACTTC
CDR3aa: CASITTSEAPSYEQYF

d_gene: .
v_gene: TRBV20-1
abundance: .
j_gene: TRBJ2-3
CDR3nt: TGCAGTGCTAGTCCTACAGGGAAGGATACGCAGTATTTT
CDR3aa: CSASPTGKDTQYF

d_gene: .
v_gene: TRBV6-5
abundance: .
j_gene: TRBJ2-3
CDR3nt: TGTGCCAGCCAGGGGCCCCCGGCAGATACGCAGTATTTT
CDR3aa: CASQGPPADTQYF

d_gene: .
v_gene: TRBV6-5
abundance: .
j_gene: TRBJ2-1
CDR3nt: TGTGCCAGCAGTTACTCGACCAATGAGCAGTTCTTC
CDR3aa: CASSYSTNEQFF

d_gene: .
v_gene: TRBV5-1
abundance: .
j_gene: TRBJ2-6
CDR3nt: TGCGCCAGCATGGGGGGCCCTGGGGCCAACGTCCTGACTTTC
CDR3aa: CASMGGPGANVLTF

d_gene: TRBD1
v_gene: TRBV6-5
abundance: .
j_gene: TRBJ2-1
CDR3nt: TGTGCCAGCAGGGTCCCGGGACAGGGGAATGAGCAGTTCTTC
CDR3aa: CASRVPGQGNEQFF

d_gene: TRBD1
v_gene: TRBV5-1
abundance: once
j_gene: TRBJ1-6
CDR3nt: TGCGCCAGCAGCTCGGTCGGACAGGGGGCGGGATCACCCCTCCACTTT
CDR3aa: CASSSVGQGAGSPLHF

d_gene: TRBD2
v_gene: TRBV5-5
abundance: .
j_gene: TRBJ2-3
CDR3nt: TGTGCCAGCAGCAAGACTAGCGGGGGGTACACAGATACGCAGTATTTT
CDR3aa: CASSKTSGGYTDTQYF

d_gene: .
v_gene: TRBV12-3/TRBV12-4
abundance: .
j_gene: TRBJ1-3
CDR3nt: TGTGCCAGCACGCACTCTGGAAACACCATATATTTT
CDR3aa: CASTHSGNTIYF

d_gene: TRBD1
v_gene: TRBV11-1
abundance: .
j_gene: TRBJ2-7
CDR3nt: TGTGCCAGCAGGACAGGGCCCTCCTACGAGCAGTACTTC
CDR3aa: CASRTGPSYEQYF

d_gene: TRBD1
v_gene: TRBV19
abundance: .
j_gene: TRBJ1-2
CDR3nt: TGTGCCAGTACCGGGACAGGGAACTATGGCTACACCTTC
CDR3aa: CASTGTGNYGYTF

d_gene: TRBD1
v_gene: TRBV20-1
abundance: .
j_gene: TRBJ1-2
CDR3nt: TGCAGTGCTAGTAGCGGGACAGGAAGCGGCTATGGCTACACCTTC
CDR3aa: CSASSGTGSGYGYTF

d_gene: .
v_gene: TRBV12-3/TRBV12-4
abundance: once
j_gene: TRBJ1-2
CDR3nt: TGTGCCAGCAGAAGCTATGGCTACACCTTC
CDR3aa: CASRSYGYTF

d_gene: .
v_gene: TRBV3-1/TRBV3-2
abundance: .
j_gene: TRBJ1-1
CDR3nt: TGTGCCAGCAGCCAAGGCCGTGAAGCTTTCTTT
CDR3aa: CASSQGREAFF

d_gene: .
v_gene: TRBV5-1
abundance: .
j_gene: TRBJ1-5
CDR3nt: TGCGCCAGCAGCCCCATGGGAGGGGGTACTCAGCCCCAGCATTTT
CDR3aa: CASSPMGGGTQPQHF

d_gene: .
v_gene: TRBV7-8
abundance: few
j_gene: TRBJ1-1
CDR3nt: TGTGCCAGCAGCTTAGCGGGTCCGAACACTGAAGCTTTCTTT
CDR3aa: CASSLAGPNTEAFF

d_gene: .
v_gene: TRBV12-3/TRBV12-4
abundance: .
j_gene: TRBJ1-2
CDR3nt: TGTGCCAGCAGACCGGGAACATACTTAGGCTACACCTTC
CDR3aa: CASRPGTYLGYTF

d_gene: .
v_gene: TRBV6-2/TRBV6-3
abundance: .
j_gene: TRBJ2-1
CDR3nt: TGTGCCAGCAGTTACGGACCTTCTAGCCAGTTCTTC
CDR3aa: CASSYGPSSQFF

d_gene: .
v_gene: TRBV7-2
abundance: .
j_gene: TRBJ1-1
CDR3nt: TGTGCCAGCAGCCCCAGGGCGGGGAACACTGAAGCTTTCTTT
CDR3aa: CASSPRAGNTEAFF

d_gene: TRBD2
v_gene: TRBV29-1
abundance: few
j_gene: TRBJ2-2
CDR3nt: TGCAGCGTTGAAGGACTAGCGGGAGCGGTCGGGGAGCTGTTTTTT
CDR3aa: CSVEGLAGAVGELFF

d_gene: .
v_gene: TRBV27
abundance: .
j_gene: TRBJ1-2
CDR3nt: TGTGCCAGCTCCCGGGGGCACTATGGCTACACCTTC
CDR3aa: CASSRGHYGYTF

d_gene: .
v_gene: TRBV9
abundance: .
j_gene: TRBJ1-1
CDR3nt: TGTGCCAGCAGCGTAGTCGACGGAGCAGGAGCTTTCTTT
CDR3aa: CASSVVDGAGAFF

d_gene: TRBD1
v_gene: TRBV30
abundance: .
j_gene: TRBJ1-5
CDR3nt: TGTGCCTGGGGACAGGGGTTATCTCAGCCCCAGCATTTT
CDR3aa: CAWGQGLSQPQHF

d_gene: TRBD1
v_gene: TRBV7-8
abundance: .
j_gene: TRBJ2-7
CDR3nt: TGTGCCAGCAGCTTAACGGGACAGGCTGGAACCTACGAGCAGTACTTC
CDR3aa: CASSLTGQAGTYEQYF

d_gene: TRBD2
v_gene: TRBV7-9
abundance: .
j_gene: TRBJ2-7
CDR3nt: TGTGCCAGCAGCTTAGCGCGGGCTAGCGGGAGAGGCGAGCAGTACTTC
CDR3aa: CASSLARASGRGEQYF

d_gene: TRBD2
v_gene: TRBV7-2
abundance: .
j_gene: TRBJ2-7
CDR3nt: TGTGCCAGCAGCTTAGATACTAGCGGGAAATACGAGCAGTACTTC
CDR3aa: CASSLDTSGKYEQYF

d_gene: .
v_gene: TRBV19
abundance: once
j_gene: TRBJ2-7
CDR3nt: TGTGCCAGTAGTATCCGACCGGCTCCCTACGAGCAGTACTTC
CDR3aa: CASSIRPAPYEQYF

d_gene: .
v_gene: TRBV7-3
abundance: once
j_gene: TRBJ2-7
CDR3nt: TGTGCCAGCAGCTTTCTTCCCCCCCCGGCGGGCGAGCAGTACTTC
CDR3aa: CASSFLPPPAGEQYF

d_gene: .
v_gene: TRBV4-1
abundance: once
j_gene: TRBJ1-1
CDR3nt: TGCGCCAGCAGCCCCGGAAGACCCGCATTGAACACTGAAGCTTTCTTT
CDR3aa: CASSPGRPALNTEAFF

d_gene: .
v_gene: TRBV11-3
abundance: .
j_gene: TRBJ2-1
CDR3nt: TGTGCCAGCAGCCCAAGGACGGAGGGCAAACGACAGTTCTTC
CDR3aa: CASSPRTEGKRQFF

d_gene: .
v_gene: TRBV27
abundance: once
j_gene: TRBJ1-2
CDR3nt: TGTGCCAGCAGTAAGACAGGTGACTATGGCTACACCTTC
CDR3aa: CASSKTGDYGYTF

d_gene: TRBD1
v_gene: TRBV19
abundance: .
j_gene: TRBJ1-1
CDR3nt: TGTGCCAGTCGCTTGGACAGGGGCACTGAAGCTTTCTTT
CDR3aa: CASRLDRGTEAFF

d_gene: TRBD1
v_gene: TRBV6-1
abundance: .
j_gene: TRBJ1-5
CDR3nt: TGTGCCAGCAGTTCCTCGGACAGGTCTCAGCCCCAGCATTTT
CDR3aa: CASSSSDRSQPQHF

d_gene: .
v_gene: TRBV7-2
abundance: once
j_gene: TRBJ1-1
CDR3nt: TGTGCCAGCAGCCGCACTTCGAACACTGAAGCTTTCTTT
CDR3aa: CASSRTSNTEAFF

d_gene: TRBD1
v_gene: TRBV10-3
abundance: .
j_gene: TRBJ2-5
CDR3nt: TGTGCCATCAGTGACCCTGACAGGGGGGAACAAGAGACCCAGTACTTC
CDR3aa: CAISDPDRGEQETQYF

d_gene: TRBD2
v_gene: TRBV5-4
abundance: .
j_gene: TRBJ2-7
CDR3nt: TGTGCCAGCAGCGTACCGGGACTAGCGGGGCTCTCCGAGCAGTACTTC
CDR3aa: CASSVPGLAGLSEQYF

d_gene: TRBD1
v_gene: TRBV7-2
abundance: .
j_gene: TRBJ1-2
CDR3nt: TGTGCCAGCAGCAAGGACAGGAATTATGGCTACACCTTC
CDR3aa: CASSKDRNYGYTF

d_gene: TRBD2
v_gene: TRBV4-3
abundance: .
j_gene: TRBJ2-3
CDR3nt: TGCGCCAGCAGCGCCGGGACTAGCGGAACAGATACGCAGTATTTT
CDR3aa: CASSAGTSGTDTQYF

d_gene: TRBD1
v_gene: TRBV4-2
abundance: once
j_gene: TRBJ1-2
CDR3nt: TGTGCCAGCAGCCACGGGAACCAACAGGGGGCCGGTGGCTACACCTTC
CDR3aa: CASSHGNQQGAGGYTF